This T cell receptor beta chain was recorded in a study of blood T cell repertoires in COVID-19 (dated by TCRdb to between 2020 and 2021). With regard to the full study: Samples covering the acute and convalescent phases of COVID-19 were provided by collaborators in the United States, Italy and Spain. The repertoires were released in a freely available public database meant as a resource for research on the immune response to SARS-CoV-2. Samples were obtained from the ongoing ImmuneRACE study (first 160 participants) and from 1,200 or so subjects provided by 6 global collaborators. The prospective study material was composed of cDNA or gDNA derived from T cells, B-cell-depleted T cells, or PBMCs. Nearly every sample came with metadata listing a de-identified subject ID, COVID-19 status, age in years and sex. Deeply sampled blood TCRbeta repertoires from subjects exposed to, actively infected with, or recovered from COVID-19 were included in the dataset. Where HLA class I and class II types were available, the types were taken from metadata supplied by the sample provider, not from assay-based typing. The full study reports these points: The quantity of clinical and demographic metadata differed by source and by participant and was supplied without curation.

Clipping removes 4 bases from V and 4 bases from J, with 1 as the unmatched junction base count. Inclusive of the bounding cysteine and phenylalanine, the CDR3 is 14 residues long. CDR3 DNA only is kept here, 42 bases in frame from base 1. CDR1 and CDR2, per the germline V gene, are MRHNA and SNTAGT. The immunoSEQ Assay, a bias-controlled multiplex PCR, was used to amplify TCRbeta CDR3 regions from genomic DNA. Per the original workflow: Within the assay, amplification of reference gene primers was used to estimate how many nucleated cells each sample contained. To quantify the absolute abundance of each unique TCRbeta CDR3 rearrangement, sequence reads were collapsed and filtered. For each sample, productive Simpson clonality was calculated as the square root of Simpson's diversity index across productive rearrangements. TCRdb took this table from immuneACCESS and kept in-frame rearrangements with V and J called. Such tables lack part of the clones; where checked against another copy, unresolved V genes explain under half of the gap, and the rest is unexplained. The DNA was the basis for D and trimming; V, J and clone size are from that table. This sample has about 100,000 clones in its table, and roughly 90% of those were observed once. The ten largest clones add up to roughly 1.9% of the sample.

With respect to this clone: What this receptor recognizes is not known. There are no base qualities to consult, and no much larger clone falls within one base.

Whole blood was collected in K2EDTA tubes by collaborating institutions according to the institutions' own protocols. For TCRbeta analysis, collaborators shipped samples as frozen whole blood, isolated PBMCs, or DNA extracted from either of those sample types. This chain joins TRBV6-4 to TRBJ2-1, with TRBD2 identical over 10 junction bases. The origin of this receptor is a man between 50 and 59 years old with active COVID-19. Sequenced input: peripheral blood. The DNA sequence is TGTGCCAGCAGTGTACTAGCGGGATACAATGAGCAGTTCTTC. It translates as CASSVLAGYNEQFF.